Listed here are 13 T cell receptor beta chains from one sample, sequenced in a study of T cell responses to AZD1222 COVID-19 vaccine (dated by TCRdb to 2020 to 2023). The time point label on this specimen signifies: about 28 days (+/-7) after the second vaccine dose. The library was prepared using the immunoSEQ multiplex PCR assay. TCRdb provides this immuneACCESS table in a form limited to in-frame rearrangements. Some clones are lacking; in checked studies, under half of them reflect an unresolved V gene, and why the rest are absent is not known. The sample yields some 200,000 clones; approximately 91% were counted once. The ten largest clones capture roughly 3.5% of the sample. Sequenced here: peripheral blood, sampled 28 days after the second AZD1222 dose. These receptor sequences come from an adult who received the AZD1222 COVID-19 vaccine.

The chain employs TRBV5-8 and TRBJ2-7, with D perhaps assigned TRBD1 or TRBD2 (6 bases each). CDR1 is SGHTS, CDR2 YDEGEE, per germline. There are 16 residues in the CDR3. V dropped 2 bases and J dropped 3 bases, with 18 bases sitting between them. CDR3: CASSLGTAGHYYEQYF. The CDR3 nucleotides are TGTGCCAGCAGCTTAGGGACCGCGGGACACTACTACGAGCAGTACTTC.

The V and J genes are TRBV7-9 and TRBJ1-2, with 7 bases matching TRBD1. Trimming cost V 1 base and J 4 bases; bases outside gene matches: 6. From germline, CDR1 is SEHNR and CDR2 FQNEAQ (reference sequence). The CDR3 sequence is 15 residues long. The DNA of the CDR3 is TGTGCCAGCAGCTTAGGACCCGGGACAGCCTATGGCTACACCTTC. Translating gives CASSLGPGTAYGYTF.

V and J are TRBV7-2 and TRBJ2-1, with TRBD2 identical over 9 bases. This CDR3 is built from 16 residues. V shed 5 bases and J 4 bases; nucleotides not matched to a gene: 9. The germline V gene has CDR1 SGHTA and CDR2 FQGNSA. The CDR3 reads CASSTRLAATYNEQFF. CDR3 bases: TGTGCCAGCAGCACAAGACTAGCGGCAACATACAATGAGCAGTTCTTC.

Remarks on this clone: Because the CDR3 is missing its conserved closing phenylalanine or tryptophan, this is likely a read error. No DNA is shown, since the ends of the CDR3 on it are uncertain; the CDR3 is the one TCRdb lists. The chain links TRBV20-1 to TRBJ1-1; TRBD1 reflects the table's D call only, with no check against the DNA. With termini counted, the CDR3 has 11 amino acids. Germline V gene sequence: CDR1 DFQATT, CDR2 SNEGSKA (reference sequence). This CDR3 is CSARDPGNRVI.

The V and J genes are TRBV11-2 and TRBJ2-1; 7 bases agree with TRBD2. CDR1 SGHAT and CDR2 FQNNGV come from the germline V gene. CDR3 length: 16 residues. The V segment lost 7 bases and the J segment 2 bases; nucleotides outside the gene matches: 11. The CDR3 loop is CASTPSGGRAYNEQFF. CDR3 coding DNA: TGTGCCAGCACCCCTTCTGGGGGGAGGGCCTACAATGAGCAGTTCTTC.

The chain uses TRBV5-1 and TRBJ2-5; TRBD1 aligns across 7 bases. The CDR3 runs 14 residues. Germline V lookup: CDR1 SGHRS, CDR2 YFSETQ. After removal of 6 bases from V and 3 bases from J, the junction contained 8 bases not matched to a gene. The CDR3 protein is CASMEVGGKETQYF. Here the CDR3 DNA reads TGCGCCAGCATGGAGGTAGGGGGCAAAGAGACCCAGTACTTC.

CDR3 loop: CASSATFDGYTF. CDR3 sequence (DNA): TGTGCCAGCAGCGCGACCTTTGACGGCTACACCTTC. V and J are TRBV7-9 and TRBJ1-2; D is uncertain. Germline lookup yields CDR1 SEHNR and CDR2 FQNEAQ (reference sequence). The CDR3 runs 12 residues. V was shortened by 5 bases and J by 8 bases, with 12 bases between the two germline ends.

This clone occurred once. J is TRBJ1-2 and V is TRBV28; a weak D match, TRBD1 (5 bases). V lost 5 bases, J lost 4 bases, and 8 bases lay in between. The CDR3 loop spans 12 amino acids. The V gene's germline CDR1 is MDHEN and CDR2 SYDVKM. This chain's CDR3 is CASSPGAYGYTF. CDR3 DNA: TGTGCCAGCAGTCCCGGGGCCTATGGCTACACCTTC.

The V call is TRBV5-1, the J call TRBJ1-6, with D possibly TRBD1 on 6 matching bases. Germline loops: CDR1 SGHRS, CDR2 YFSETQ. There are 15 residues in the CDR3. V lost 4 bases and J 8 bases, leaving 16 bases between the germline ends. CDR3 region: CASSPEAGVDSPLHF. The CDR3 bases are TGCGCCAGCAGCCCGGAGGCAGGGGTTGATTCACCCCTCCACTTT.

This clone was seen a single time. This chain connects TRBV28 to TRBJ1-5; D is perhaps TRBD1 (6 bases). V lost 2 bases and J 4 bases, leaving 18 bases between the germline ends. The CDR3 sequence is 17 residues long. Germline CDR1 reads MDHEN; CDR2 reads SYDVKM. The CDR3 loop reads CASSLKTGRRTNQPQHF. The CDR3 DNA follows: TGTGCCAGCAGTTTAAAGACAGGTCGGCGCACTAATCAGCCCCAGCATTTT.

This CDR3 is CASSLRARGGTSGTYEQYF. The CDR3 region has the DNA TGTGCCAGCAGCCTTAGGGCTAGAGGCGGGACTAGCGGGACGTACGAGCAGTACTTC. The rearrangement links TRBV7-9 to TRBJ2-7; 13 bases align to TRBD2. Germline-derived CDR1 and CDR2 are SEHNR and FQNEAQ (reference sequence). Trimming took 5 bases from V and 4 from J; bases not matched to a gene: 17. The CDR3 has 19 residues.

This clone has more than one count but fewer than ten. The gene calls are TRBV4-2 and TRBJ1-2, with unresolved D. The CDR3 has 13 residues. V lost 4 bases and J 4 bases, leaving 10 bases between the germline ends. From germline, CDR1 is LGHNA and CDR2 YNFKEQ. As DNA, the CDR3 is TGTGCCAGCAGCCCTACCCGTACCTATGGCTACACCTTC. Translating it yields CASSPTRTYGYTF.

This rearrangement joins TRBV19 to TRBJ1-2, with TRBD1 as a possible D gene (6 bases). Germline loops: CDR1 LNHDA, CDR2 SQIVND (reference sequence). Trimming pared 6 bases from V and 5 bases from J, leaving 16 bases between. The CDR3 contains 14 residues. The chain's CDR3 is CASRWSGARYGYTF. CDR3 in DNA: TGTGCCAGTAGATGGTCGGGGGCGCGATATGGCTACACCTTC.